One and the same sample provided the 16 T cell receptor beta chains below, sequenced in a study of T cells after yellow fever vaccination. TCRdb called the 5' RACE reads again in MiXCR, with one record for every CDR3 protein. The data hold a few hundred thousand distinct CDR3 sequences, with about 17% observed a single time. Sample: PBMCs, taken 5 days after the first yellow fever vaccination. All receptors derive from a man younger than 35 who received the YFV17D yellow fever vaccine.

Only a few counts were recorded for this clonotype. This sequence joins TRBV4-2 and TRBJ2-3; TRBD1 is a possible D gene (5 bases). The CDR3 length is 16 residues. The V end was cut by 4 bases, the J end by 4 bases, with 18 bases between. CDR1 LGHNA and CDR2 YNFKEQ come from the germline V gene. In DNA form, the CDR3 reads TGTGCCAGCAGCCTTGGGGCTTTCCCCCCCGCAGATACGCAGTATTTT. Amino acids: CASSLGAFPPADTQYF.

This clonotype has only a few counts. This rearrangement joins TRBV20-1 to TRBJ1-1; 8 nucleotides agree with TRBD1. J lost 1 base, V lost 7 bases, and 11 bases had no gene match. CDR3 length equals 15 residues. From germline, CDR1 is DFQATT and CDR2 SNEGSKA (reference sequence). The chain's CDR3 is CSVKSGGAGNTEAFF. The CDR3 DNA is TGCAGTGTTAAATCAGGGGGCGCGGGGAACACTGAAGCTTTCTTT.

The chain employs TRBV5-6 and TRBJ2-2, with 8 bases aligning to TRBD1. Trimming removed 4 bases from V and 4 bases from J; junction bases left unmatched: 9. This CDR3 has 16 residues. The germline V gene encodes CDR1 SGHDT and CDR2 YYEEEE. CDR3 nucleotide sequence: TGTGCCAGCAGCCTTAACAGGGGGTGGCTCACCGGGGAGCTGTTTTTT. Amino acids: CASSLNRGWLTGELFF.

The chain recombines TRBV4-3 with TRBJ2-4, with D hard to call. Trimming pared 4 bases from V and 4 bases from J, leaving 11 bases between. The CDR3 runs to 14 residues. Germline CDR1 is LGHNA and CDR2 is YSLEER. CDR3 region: CASSPVRGKNIQYF. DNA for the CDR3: TGCGCCAGCAGCCCCGTTCGCGGTAAAAACATTCAGTACTTC.

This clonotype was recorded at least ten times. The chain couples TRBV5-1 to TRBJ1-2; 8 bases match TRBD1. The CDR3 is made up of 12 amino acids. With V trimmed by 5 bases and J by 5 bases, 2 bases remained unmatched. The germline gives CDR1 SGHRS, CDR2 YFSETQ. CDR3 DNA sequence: TGCGCCAGCAGACAGGGGGATTATGGCTACACCTTC. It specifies CASRQGDYGYTF.

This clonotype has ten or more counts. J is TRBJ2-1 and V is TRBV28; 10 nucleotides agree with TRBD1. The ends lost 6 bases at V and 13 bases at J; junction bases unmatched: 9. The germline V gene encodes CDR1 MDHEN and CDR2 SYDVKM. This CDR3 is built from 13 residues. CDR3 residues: CASRSPGQGFQFF. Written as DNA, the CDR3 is TGTGCCAGCAGATCTCCGGGACAGGGGTTTCAGTTCTTC.

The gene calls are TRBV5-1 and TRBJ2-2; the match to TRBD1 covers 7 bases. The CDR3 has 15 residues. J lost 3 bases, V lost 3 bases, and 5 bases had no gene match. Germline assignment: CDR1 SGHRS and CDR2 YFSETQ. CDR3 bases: TGCGCCAGCAGCTCGACAGGGACGGACACCGGGGAGCTGTTTTTT. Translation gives CASSSTGTDTGELFF.

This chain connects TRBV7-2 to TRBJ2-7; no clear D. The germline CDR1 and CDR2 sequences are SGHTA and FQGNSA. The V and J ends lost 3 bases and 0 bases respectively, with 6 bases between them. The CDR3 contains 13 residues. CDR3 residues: CASSFLGSYEQYV. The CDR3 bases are TGTGCCAGCAGCTTCCTCGGCTCCTACGAGCAGTACGTC.

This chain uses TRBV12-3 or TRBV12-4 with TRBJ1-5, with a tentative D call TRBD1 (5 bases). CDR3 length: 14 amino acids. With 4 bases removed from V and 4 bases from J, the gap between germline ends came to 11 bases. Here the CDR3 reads CASSWGTPNQPQHF. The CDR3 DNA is TGTGCCAGCAGTTGGGGGACGCCAAATCAGCCCCAGCATTTT.

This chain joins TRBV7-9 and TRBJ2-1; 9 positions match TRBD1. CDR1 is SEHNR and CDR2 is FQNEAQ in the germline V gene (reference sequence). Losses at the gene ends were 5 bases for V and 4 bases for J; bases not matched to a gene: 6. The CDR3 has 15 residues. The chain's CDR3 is CASSRRTGAYNEQFF. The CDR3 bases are TGTGCCAGCAGCAGACGGACAGGGGCGTACAATGAGCAGTTCTTC.

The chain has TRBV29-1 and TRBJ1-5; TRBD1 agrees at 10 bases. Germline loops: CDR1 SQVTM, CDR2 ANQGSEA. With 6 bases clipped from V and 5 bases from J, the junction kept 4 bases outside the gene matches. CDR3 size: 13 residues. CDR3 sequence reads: CSVTGQGDQPQHF. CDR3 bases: TGCAGCGTAACCGGACAGGGGGATCAGCCCCAGCATTTT.

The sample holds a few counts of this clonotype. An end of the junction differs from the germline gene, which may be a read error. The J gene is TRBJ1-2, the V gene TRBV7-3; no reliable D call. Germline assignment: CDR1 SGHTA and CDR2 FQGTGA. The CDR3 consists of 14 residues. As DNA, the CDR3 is TGTGCCAGCACCTTAGATTGGAGGAACTATGGCTACACCTTC. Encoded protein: CASTLDWRNYGYTF.

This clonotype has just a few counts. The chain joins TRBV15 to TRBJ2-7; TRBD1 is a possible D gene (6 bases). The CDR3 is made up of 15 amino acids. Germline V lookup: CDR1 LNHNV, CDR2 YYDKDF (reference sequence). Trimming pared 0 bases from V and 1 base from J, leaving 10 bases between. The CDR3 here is CATSRDQQGSYEQYF. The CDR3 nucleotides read TGTGCCACCAGCAGAGACCAACAGGGTTCCTACGAGCAGTACTTC.

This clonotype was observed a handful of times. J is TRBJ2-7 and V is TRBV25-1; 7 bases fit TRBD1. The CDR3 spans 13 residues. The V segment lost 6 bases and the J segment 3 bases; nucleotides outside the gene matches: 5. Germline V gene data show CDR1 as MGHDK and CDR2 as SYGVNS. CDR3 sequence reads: CASRGQHFYEQYF. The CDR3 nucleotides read TGTGCCAGCAGGGGACAGCACTTCTACGAGCAGTACTTC.

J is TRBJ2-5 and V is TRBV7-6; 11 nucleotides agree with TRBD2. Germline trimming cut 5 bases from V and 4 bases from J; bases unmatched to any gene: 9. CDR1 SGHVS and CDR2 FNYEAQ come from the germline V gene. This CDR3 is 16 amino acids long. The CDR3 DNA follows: TGTGCCAGCAGCCATGTCACTAGCGGGGGCGGAGAGACCCAGTACTTC. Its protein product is CASSHVTSGGGETQYF.

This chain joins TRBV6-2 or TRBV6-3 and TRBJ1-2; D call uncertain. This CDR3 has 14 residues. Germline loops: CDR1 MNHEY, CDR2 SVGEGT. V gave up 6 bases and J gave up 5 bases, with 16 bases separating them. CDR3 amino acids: CASSSPPWGYGYTF. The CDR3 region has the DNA TGTGCCAGCAGCTCCCCCCCGTGGGGTTATGGCTACACCTTC.